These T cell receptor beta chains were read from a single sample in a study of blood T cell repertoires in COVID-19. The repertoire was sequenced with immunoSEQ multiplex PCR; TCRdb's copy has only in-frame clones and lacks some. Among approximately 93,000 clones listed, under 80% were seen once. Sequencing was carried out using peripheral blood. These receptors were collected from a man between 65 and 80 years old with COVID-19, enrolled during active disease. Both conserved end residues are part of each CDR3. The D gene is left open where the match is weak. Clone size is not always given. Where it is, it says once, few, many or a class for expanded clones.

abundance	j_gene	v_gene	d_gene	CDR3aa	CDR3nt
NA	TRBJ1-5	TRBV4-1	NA	CASSQEGRGPNQPQHF	TGCGCCAGCAGCCAAGAAGGTAGGGGCCCTAATCAGCCCCAGCATTTT
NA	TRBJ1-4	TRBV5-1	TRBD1	CASSLTIRGSGKLFF	TGCGCCAGCAGCTTGACCATCAGGGGGTCGGGAAAACTGTTTTTT
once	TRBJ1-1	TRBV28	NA	CASSPLNTEAFF	TGTGCCAGCAGTCCATTGAACACTGAAGCTTTCTTT
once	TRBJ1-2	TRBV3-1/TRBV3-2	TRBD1	CASSLLDRGGYGYTF	TGTGCCAGCAGCCTCCTTGACAGGGGAGGCTATGGCTACACCTTC
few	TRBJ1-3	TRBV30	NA	CAWYTGGSGNTIYF	TGTGCCTGGTATACCGGGGGCTCTGGAAACACCATATATTTT
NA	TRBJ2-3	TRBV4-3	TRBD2	CASSHLTSGTDTQYF	TGCGCCAGCAGCCACCTTACTAGCGGCACAGATACGCAGTATTTT
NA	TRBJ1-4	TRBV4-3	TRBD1	CASSQDRVGAEKLFF	TGCGCCAGCAGCCAGGACAGGGTCGGGGCTGAAAAACTGTTTTTT
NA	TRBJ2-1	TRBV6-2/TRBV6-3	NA	CASSYSKGRLDNEQFF	TGTGCCAGCAGTTACTCGAAGGGGAGACTAGACAATGAGCAGTTCTTC
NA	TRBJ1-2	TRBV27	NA	CASREAGQRNYGYTF	TGTGCCAGCAGGGAGGCCGGACAGCGTAACTATGGCTACACCTTC
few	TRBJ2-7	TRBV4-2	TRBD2	CASSQTSGPSYEQYF	TGTGCCAGCAGCCAAACTAGCGGTCCCTCCTACGAGCAGTACTTC
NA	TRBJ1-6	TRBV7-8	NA	CASTGTYRSPLHF	TGTGCCAGCACCGGGACATACCGGTCACCCCTCCACTTT
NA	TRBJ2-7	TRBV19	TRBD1	CASSIFGQGDYEQYF	TGTGCCAGTAGTATTTTCGGACAGGGGGACTACGAGCAGTACTTC
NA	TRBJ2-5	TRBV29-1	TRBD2	CSVERGRGETQYF	TGCAGCGTTGAGCGGGGGAGAGGAGAGACCCAGTACTTC
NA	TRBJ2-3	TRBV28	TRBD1	CASSSGQGSDTQYF	TGTGCCAGCAGTTCGGGACAGGGGTCAGATACGCAGTATTTT
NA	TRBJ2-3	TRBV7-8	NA	CASSPNPTDTQYF	TGTGCCAGCAGCCCTAATCCCACAGATACGCAGTATTTT
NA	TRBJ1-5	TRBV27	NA	CASSLMDKTYSNQPQHF	TGTGCCAGCAGTTTAATGGACAAAACTTATAGCAATCAGCCCCAGCATTTT